The 5 T cell receptor beta chains in this list originate from one sample, sequenced in a study of T cells expressing NK-cell markers. TCRdb re-analyzed the 5' RACE reads; it lists each CDR3 protein once, without DNA. This sample's clone table lists some 410,000 distinct CDR3 sequences. Sample: blood T cells: a sorted CD56 or NKG2C T cell subset, CD4+ or CD8+ T cells, or bulk PBMC T cells (not recorded which). These TCRs come from a woman aged 18-70 years in good health.

The chain's CDR3 is CSVEEVRSWLSNEQFF. This chain uses TRBV29-1 with TRBJ2-1; TCRdb returns TRBD1, unconfirmable since there is no DNA. This CDR3 is built from 16 residues. Germline CDR1 SQVTM, CDR2 ANQGSEA.

V gene TRBV20-1 combines with J gene TRBJ2-3; the TRBD2 assignment by TCRdb is unverifiable without DNA. The germline gives CDR1 DFQATT, CDR2 SNEGSKA (reference sequence). The CDR3 is 16 residues long. The CDR3 loop is CSAGLGLIAATDTQYF.

The chain recombines TRBV7-9 with TRBJ1-3. The CDR3 is 14 residues long. Germline CDR1 and CDR2: SEHNR and FQNEAQ (reference sequence). CDR3 sequence: CQATGGSSGNTIYF. Based on the CDR3 plus reference TRBV7-9 and TRBJ1-3, the full variable domain is DTGVSQNPRHKITKRGQNVTFRCDPISEHNRLYWYRQTLGQGPEFLTYFQNEAQLEKSRLLSDRFSAERPKGSFSTLEIQRTEQGDSAMYLCQATGGSSGNTIYFGEGSWLTVV.

The V call is TRBV3-1, the J call TRBJ2-3; checking the TCRdb D call of TRBD1 is not possible without DNA. Germline values: CDR1 LGHDT, CDR2 YNNKEL (reference sequence). The CDR3 totals 15 residues. The CDR3 here is CASSPGQVPTDTQYF.

The chain couples TRBV19 to TRBJ2-5; without DNA, the TCRdb call of TRBD2 cannot be checked. The CDR3 contains 14 residues. Germline values: CDR1 LNHDA, CDR2 SQIVND (reference sequence). This chain's CDR3 is CASSMWTSLETQYF.